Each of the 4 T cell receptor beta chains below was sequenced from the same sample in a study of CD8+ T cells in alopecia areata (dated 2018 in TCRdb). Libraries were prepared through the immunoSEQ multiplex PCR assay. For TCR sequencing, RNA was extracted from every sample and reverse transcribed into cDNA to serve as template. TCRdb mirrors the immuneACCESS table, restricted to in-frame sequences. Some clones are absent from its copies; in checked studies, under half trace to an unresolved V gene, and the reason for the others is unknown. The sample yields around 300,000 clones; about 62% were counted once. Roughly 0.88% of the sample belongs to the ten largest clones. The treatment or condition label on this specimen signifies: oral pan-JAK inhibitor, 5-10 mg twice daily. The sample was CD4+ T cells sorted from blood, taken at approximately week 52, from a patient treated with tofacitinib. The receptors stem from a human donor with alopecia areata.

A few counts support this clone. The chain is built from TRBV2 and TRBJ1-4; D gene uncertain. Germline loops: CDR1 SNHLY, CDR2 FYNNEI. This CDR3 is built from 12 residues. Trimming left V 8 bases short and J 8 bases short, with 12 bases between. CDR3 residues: CASQAGFEKLFF. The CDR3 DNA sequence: TGTGCCAGCCAGGCAGGCTTCGAAAAACTGTTTTTT.

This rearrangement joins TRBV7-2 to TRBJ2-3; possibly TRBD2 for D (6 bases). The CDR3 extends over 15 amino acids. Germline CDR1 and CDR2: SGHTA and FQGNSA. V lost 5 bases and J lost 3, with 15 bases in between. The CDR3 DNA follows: TGTGCCAGCAGCGTCGGGACTGGGGTAACAGATACGCAGTATTTT. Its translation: CASSVGTGVTDTQYF.

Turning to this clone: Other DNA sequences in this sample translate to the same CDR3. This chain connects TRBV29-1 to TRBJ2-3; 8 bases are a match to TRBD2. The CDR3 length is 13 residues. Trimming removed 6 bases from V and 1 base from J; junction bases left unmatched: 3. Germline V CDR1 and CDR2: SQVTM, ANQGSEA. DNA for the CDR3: TGCAGCGTGGACGGGGGGGGCACAGATACGCAGTATTTT. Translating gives CSVDGGGTDTQYF.

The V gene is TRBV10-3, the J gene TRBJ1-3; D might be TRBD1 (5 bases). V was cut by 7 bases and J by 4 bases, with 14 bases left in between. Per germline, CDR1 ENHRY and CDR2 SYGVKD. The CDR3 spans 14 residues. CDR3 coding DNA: TGTGCCATCAACCAGGGAGGCCTGGGAAACACCATATATTTT. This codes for CAINQGGLGNTIYF.